Following are 22 T cell receptor beta chains from one sample sequenced in a study of OX40 agonist ivuxolimab in advanced cancers. Library prep was done by the immunoSEQ multiplex PCR assay. The source is immuneACCESS, and TCRdb retained only in-frame sequences with V and J called. Part of the clones is not carried over; for the studies checked, unresolved V genes explain less than half of this, and the remainder is unexplained. The sample includes approximately 70,000 clones, with 83% observed a single time. The ten largest account for over 1.3% of the sample. The material sequenced was CD4+ or CD8+ T cells sorted from blood, taken in a trial of the OX40 agonist ivuxolimab. The receptors stem from an adult with an advanced solid tumor such as melanoma, head and neck, liver or kidney cancer.

Only a few counts were recorded for this clone. V gene TRBV7-8 combines with J gene TRBJ2-3, with D possibly matching TRBD2 (6 bases). The CDR3 length is 15 residues. V lost 5 bases and J lost 2, with 14 bases in between. CDR1 is SGHVS, CDR2 FQNEAQ, per germline. The CDR3 region is CASSPLAVNTDTQYF. CDR3 nucleotides: TGTGCCAGCAGCCCATTAGCGGTGAACACAGATACGCAGTATTTT. Full variable domain (remainder filled in from reference TRBV7-8 and TRBJ2-3): GAGVSQSPRYKVAKRGQDVALRCDPISGHVSLFWYQQALGQGPEFLTYFQNEAQLDKSGLPSDRFFAERPEGSVSTLKIQRTQQEDSAVYLCASSPLAVNTDTQYFGPGTRLTVL.

This clone showed up just a few times. The chain carries TRBV14 and TRBJ1-1, with 7 bases that match TRBD1. Germline V gene lookup returns CDR1 SGHDN and CDR2 FVKESK. This CDR3 contains 14 residues. V dropped 3 bases and J dropped 3; count of bases not matched to a gene: 4. The CDR3 region is CASSQYTGDTEAFF. CDR3 nucleotides: TGTGCCAGCAGCCAGTATACAGGGGACACTGAAGCTTTCTTT.

V gene TRBV30 combines with J gene TRBJ1-2; D is unresolved. This CDR3 comprises 14 residues. V was trimmed by 0 bases and J by 5 bases, leaving 13 bases between them. Germline V gene sequence: CDR1 GTSNPN, CDR2 SVGIG (reference sequence). CDR3 DNA: TGTGCCTGGAGTGTAGGGCAGAGAGGGTATGGCTACACCTTC. Translated: CAWSVGQRGYGYTF.

The chain couples TRBV11-3 to TRBJ2-2, with D perhaps TRBD2 (7 bases). The germline CDR1 and CDR2 sequences are SGHNT and YENEEA. V lost 5 bases to trimming and J lost 0 bases, with 10 bases between them. The CDR3 contains 15 residues. The chain's CDR3 is CASSRGGANTGELFF. CDR3 nucleotides: TGTGCCAGCAGCCGCGGGGGCGCGAACACCGGGGAGCTGTTTTTT. The variable domain in full, with the rest retrieved from reference TRBV11-3 and TRBJ2-2, is EAGVVQSPRYKIIEKKQPVAFWCNPISGHNTLYWYLQNLGQGPELLIRYENEEAVDDSQLPKDRFSAERLKGVDSTLKIQPAELGDSAVYLCASSRGGANTGELFFGEGSRLTVL.

The chain uses TRBV5-1 and TRBJ2-1; 8 bases line up with TRBD1. V gave up 2 bases and J gave up 0 bases; unmatched junction bases: 7. This CDR3 region has 17 residues. From germline, CDR1 is SGHRS and CDR2 YFSETQ. The CDR3 loop reads CASSFGQGGFSYNEQFF. The CDR3 nucleotides are TGCGCCAGCAGCTTCGGACAGGGAGGTTTCTCCTACAATGAGCAGTTCTTC.

J is TRBJ1-2 and V is TRBV10-1; 7 bases map to TRBD1. Losses at the gene ends were 7 bases for V and 3 bases for J; bases not matched to a gene: 14. Germline V gene sequence: CDR1 WNHNN, CDR2 SYGVQD (reference sequence). The CDR3 is made up of 16 amino acids. The CDR3 region is CASTGTARGSDYGYTF. The CDR3 region has the DNA TGCGCCAGCACCGGGACAGCTCGTGGCTCGGACTATGGCTACACCTTC.

The gene calls are TRBV18 and TRBJ1-4, with D possibly being TRBD1 (5 bases). The CDR3 totals 15 residues. In germline, CDR1 is KGHSH, CDR2 LQKENI. Trimming removed 3 bases at V and 5 bases at J, with 13 bases between. In nucleotides, the CDR3 is TGTGCCAGCTCACCGCCGGGACGGTCAAATGAAAAACTGTTTTTT. Translating it yields CASSPPGRSNEKLFF.

This clone was counted only a few times. The V and J genes are TRBV4-2 and TRBJ2-3; 8 nucleotides align to TRBD2. V lost 6 bases to trimming and J lost 1 base; unmatched junction nucleotides: 3. Germline CDR1 LGHNA, CDR2 YNFKEQ. The length of the CDR3 is 14 residues. The CDR3 sequence is CASRGSGGTDTQYF. As DNA, the CDR3 is TGTGCCAGCAGGGGTAGCGGGGGCACAGATACGCAGTATTTT.

The chain is built from TRBV7-2 and TRBJ2-3; 11 bases fit TRBD2. CDR1 is SGHTA and CDR2 is FQGNSA in the germline V gene. There are 19 residues in the CDR3. V was pared by 3 bases and J by 0 bases, with 11 bases of the junction left unmatched. The CDR3 is CASSFSGGAGGRSTDTQYF. CDR3 DNA: TGTGCCAGCAGCTTTAGCGGGGGGGCCGGTGGTCGTAGCACAGATACGCAGTATTTT.

The gene calls are TRBV27 and TRBJ2-2, with 9 bases aligning to TRBD2. V gave up 5 bases and J gave up 5 bases; unmatched junction bases: 9. The CDR3 loop spans 16 amino acids. CDR1 MNHEY and CDR2 SMNVEV come from the germline V gene (reference sequence). CDR3 loop: CASSPWTSATTGELFF. CDR3 nucleotide sequence: TGTGCCAGCAGTCCTTGGACTAGCGCAACGACCGGGGAGCTGTTTTTT.

The chain recombines TRBV10-2 with TRBJ2-1, with 7 bases fitting TRBD1. The CDR3 runs to 13 residues. With 11 bases clipped from V and 5 bases from J, the junction kept 9 bases outside the gene matches. Germline lookup yields CDR1 WSHSY and CDR2 SAAADI. The CDR3 region is CAGSSGTDNEQFF. CDR3 nucleotides: TGCGCCGGGAGTTCCGGGACAGACAATGAGCAGTTCTTC.

This sequence joins TRBV19 and TRBJ2-5; D is tentatively TRBD1 or TRBD2 (5 bases each). The J call may be in error: the DNA end matches TRBJ2-7 better. CDR1 is LNHDA and CDR2 is SQIVND in the germline V gene (reference sequence). The CDR3 totals 15 residues. The CDR3, as DNA: TGTGCCAGTAGTATGGGGGAGACACAACCTTACGAGCAGTACTTC. Translated: CASSMGETQPYEQYF.

The chain recombines TRBV27 with TRBJ1-5; TRBD1 agrees at 9 bases. There are 14 residues in the CDR3. CDR1 MNHEY and CDR2 SMNVEV come from the germline V gene (reference sequence). Losses at the gene ends were 10 bases for V and 2 bases for J; bases not matched to a gene: 6. The DNA of the CDR3 is TGTGCCACCTGGCGGACAGGGGGCAATCAGCCCCAGCATTTT. Translated, it gives CATWRTGGNQPQHF.

The chain carries TRBV14 and TRBJ2-1, with D possibly being TRBD2 (6 bases). Germline CDR1 and CDR2: SGHDN and FVKESK. This CDR3 has 12 amino acids. V lost 4 bases and J lost 9, with 10 bases in between. The CDR3, as DNA: TGTGCCAGCAGCCCTAGAGCGGGTGAGCAGTTCTTC. Protein sequence: CASSPRAGEQFF.

The V and J genes are TRBV6-6 and TRBJ2-7, with 8 nucleotides matching TRBD2. Germline values: CDR1 MNHNY, CDR2 SVGAGI (reference sequence). CDR3 length: 15 residues. V lost 0 bases to trimming and J lost 3 bases; unmatched junction nucleotides: 4. CDR3 DNA: TGTGCCAGCAGTTACTCGGAGCGGGGGCACTACGAGCAGTACTTC. Protein: CASSYSERGHYEQYF.

J is TRBJ1-5 and V is TRBV2, with 8 nucleotides matching TRBD1. Germline-derived CDR1 and CDR2 are SNHLY and FYNNEI. This CDR3 is built from 12 residues. The CDR3 loop is CATTGGNQPQHF. CDR3 nucleotide sequence: TGTGCTACGACAGGGGGCAATCAGCCCCAGCATTTT.

This clone was detected many times. The chain is built from TRBV18 and TRBJ1-1; weak D call: TRBD1 (5 bases). Trimming left V 4 bases short and J 0 bases short, with 6 bases between. This CDR3 comprises 13 residues. Per germline, CDR1 KGHSH and CDR2 LQKENI. The CDR3 bases are TGTGCCAGCTCACAACAGGTGAACACTGAAGCTTTCTTT. Translating gives CASSQQVNTEAFF.

The chain carries TRBV5-1 and TRBJ1-4, with TRBD1 matching over 8 bases. J gave up 1 base and V 4 bases, and 3 bases lay outside the gene matches. CDR3 length equals 15 residues. Germline V lookup: CDR1 SGHRS, CDR2 YFSETQ. The CDR3 DNA is TGCGCCAGCAGCCTCGGACAGGGAACTAATGAAAAACTGTTTTTT. Its protein product is CASSLGQGTNEKLFF.

The chain couples TRBV6-1 to TRBJ1-2; D is ambiguous. Looked up from germline, CDR1 is MNHNS and CDR2 is SASEGT. The CDR3 has 11 amino acids. V lost 3 bases to trimming and J lost 5 bases, with 4 bases between them. CDR3 nucleotide sequence: TGTGCCAGCAGTGAGGGGTATGGCTACACCTTC. The encoded protein is CASSEGYGYTF.

In nucleotides, the CDR3 is TGTGCCAGCAGCCCGGGGCTAGCGGAGACCCAGTACTTC. It is translated as CASSPGLAETQYF. J is TRBJ2-5 and V is TRBV7-7, with D perhaps matching TRBD2 (6 bases). With 5 bases removed from V and 5 bases from J, the gap between germline ends came to 12 bases. CDR1 and CDR2 (germline): SSHAT, FNYEAQ (reference sequence). The CDR3 contains 13 residues.

The V gene is TRBV7-2, the J gene TRBJ2-5; D ambiguous. Germline values: CDR1 SGHTA, CDR2 FQGNSA. The length of the CDR3 is 15 residues. Trimming pared 1 base from V and 2 bases from J, leaving 11 bases between. The CDR3 is CASSLGPGPQETQYF. In DNA form, the CDR3 reads TGTGCCAGCAGCTTAGGTCCAGGACCTCAAGAGACCCAGTACTTC.

This clone was picked up a small number of times. The CDR3 spells CASSLYYGGGGVSPQHF. CDR3 nucleotides: TGTGCCAGCAGCCTATATTACGGGGGCGGGGGGGTATCGCCCCAGCATTTT. The chain carries TRBV7-8 and TRBJ1-5; tentatively, D is TRBD1 (6 bases). The CDR3 totals 17 residues. Trimming took off 5 bases at V and 9 bases at J, with 26 bases between the two ends. Germline V gives CDR1 SGHVS, CDR2 FQNEAQ.